The 30 T cell receptor beta chains presented below share a single source sample, sequenced in a study of response to subunit inactivated influenza vaccine. TCRdb used MiXCR to reprocess the RT-PCR reads, holding one entry per CDR3 protein. The sample has around 570,000 distinct CDR3 sequences, around 11% seen once. The same specimen was also included in a second study, on T cells expressing NK-cell markers. That report adds: As the method of synthesis, 5'RACE template switching with UMIs yielded TCR beta cDNA.

The sample was PBMCs from blood, taken on the day of vaccination. All receptors come from a man in his fifties or sixties who received an inactivated influenza vaccine.

This clonotype has more than one count but fewer than ten. The chain is built from TRBV9 and TRBJ2-7; 7 nucleotides match TRBD2. CDR1 is SGDLS and CDR2 is YYNGEE in the germline V gene. This CDR3 contains 16 residues. V lost 0 bases, J lost 0 bases, and 6 bases stayed unmatched. CDR3 loop: CASSVVPGGPSYEQYF. DNA for the CDR3: TGTGCCAGCAGCGTAGTGCCGGGAGGTCCCTCCTACGAGCAGTACTTC.

This clonotype appeared many times. The rearrangement links TRBV20-1 to TRBJ2-1, with TRBD2 identical over 8 bases. The J segment lost 8 bases and the V segment lost 0 bases, leaving 12 bases of the junction unmatched. Per the germline V gene, CDR1 is DFQATT and CDR2 is SNEGSKA (reference sequence). The CDR3 consists of 16 residues. The CDR3 spells CSARELALAEKHEQFF. In DNA, the CDR3 is TGCAGTGCTAGAGAATTGGCACTAGCGGAGAAACATGAGCAGTTCTTC.

This clonotype was counted only a few times. The chain links TRBV7-2 to TRBJ2-2; maybe TRBD1 (6 bases). Germline loops: CDR1 SGHTA, CDR2 FQGNSA. V lost 5 bases and J 5 bases, leaving 9 bases between the germline ends. This CDR3 is built from 13 residues. CDR3 in DNA: TGTGCCAGCAGCGGACAGAGTACCGGGGAGCTGTTTTTT. Amino acid sequence: CASSGQSTGELFF.

In its sample, this clonotype was seen a few times. The genes are TRBV21-1 and TRBJ2-5; the table's D call, TRBD1, was not checked against the DNA. TRBV21-1 counts as a pseudogene. The CDR3 consists of 15 residues. The CDR3 sequence: CASSATGTTIGTQYF. The CDR3 nucleotides read TGTGCCAGCAGCGCAACCGGGACGACTATCGGGACCCAGTACTTC.

CDR3 DNA sequence: TGCGCCAGCAGCCAAGAATACCCGGGACACCAAACGGATACGCAGTATTTT. This codes for CASSQEYPGHQTDTQYF. The V gene is TRBV4-3, the J gene TRBJ2-3, with a possible D match to TRBD1 (6 bases). The CDR3 length is 17 residues. Trimming removed 0 bases from V and 6 bases from J, with 19 bases in between. The germline gives CDR1 LGHNA, CDR2 YSLEER.

The chain links TRBV7-2 to TRBJ1-1; 9 nucleotides align to TRBD1. CDR1 and CDR2 from the germline V gene are SGHTA and FQGNSA. The V segment lost 5 bases and the J segment 4 bases; nucleotides outside the gene matches: 5. CDR3 length: 14 amino acids. The CDR3 sequence is CASSKDRGGTEAFF. Written as DNA, the CDR3 is TGTGCCAGCAGCAAGGACAGGGGTGGCACTGAAGCTTTCTTT.

This clonotype was found many times. The chain joins TRBV12-3 or TRBV12-4 to TRBJ1-3; D unclear. This CDR3 spans 11 amino acids. V was cut by 3 bases and J by 5 bases, with 2 bases left in between. This CDR3 is CASSLRNTIYF. The DNA of the CDR3 is TGTGCCAGCAGTTTGCGAAACACCATATATTTT.

In this sample, this clonotype turned up a few times. V and J are TRBV20-1 and TRBJ2-1, with 10 bases aligning to TRBD2. The J segment lost 3 bases and the V segment lost 1 base, leaving 6 bases of the junction unmatched. The germline V gene has CDR1 DFQATT and CDR2 SNEGSKA (reference sequence). There are 16 residues in the CDR3. The CDR3 DNA is TGCAGTGCTAGAGTCCTAGCGGGAGCTAACTACAATGAGCAGTTCTTC. Amino acid sequence: CSARVLAGANYNEQFF.

This clonotype was counted only a few times. The V gene is TRBV12-3 or TRBV12-4, the J gene TRBJ1-5; D possibly corresponds to TRBD1 (5 bases). V lost 8 bases to trimming and J lost 7 bases, with 15 bases between them. CDR3 length: 13 residues. In nucleotides, the CDR3 is TGTGCCAGCGGGAGGGGCCCCGTGCAGCCCCAGCATTTT. Its protein is CASGRGPVQPQHF.

This clonotype was seen more than once but under ten times. This rearrangement joins TRBV15 to TRBJ2-3; D remains unclear. V shed 7 bases and J shed 0 bases, with 11 bases lying between them. The germline CDR1 and CDR2 sequences are LNHNV and YYDKDF (reference sequence). The CDR3 is 14 residues long. The CDR3 region is CATTSGWSTDTQYF. The CDR3 DNA reads as TGTGCCACCACCTCCGGGTGGAGCACAGATACGCAGTATTTT. Using reference TRBV15 and TRBJ2-3 for the parts outside the CDR3, the full variable domain is DAMVIQNPRYQVTQFGKPVTLSCSQTLNHNVMYWYQQKSSQAPKLLFHYYDKDFNNEADTPDNFQSRRPNTSFCFLDIRSPGLGDTAMYLCATTSGWSTDTQYFGPGTRLTVL.

This clonotype was seen more than once but under ten times. This chain joins TRBV5-1 and TRBJ2-1; D may be TRBD1 (5 bases). CDR3 length: 17 residues. Trimming pared 7 bases from V and 0 bases from J, leaving 20 bases between. The germline gives CDR1 SGHRS, CDR2 YFSETQ. The CDR3 spells CASGIGPTESSYNEQFF. The CDR3 DNA reads as TGCGCCAGCGGAATAGGCCCGACAGAAAGCTCCTACAATGAGCAGTTCTTC. The whole variable domain, filled in from reference TRBV5-1 and TRBJ2-1, reads KAGVTQTPRYLIKTRGQQVTLSCSPISGHRSVSWYQQTPGQGLQFLFEYFSETQRNKGNFPGRFSGRQFSNSRSEMNVSTLELGDSALYLCASGIGPTESSYNEQFFGPGTRLTVL.

Only one count was recorded for this clonotype. V usage is TRBV4-3 and J usage is TRBJ2-6; possible D gene TRBD2, 5 bases. V lost 5 bases and J 4 bases, leaving 12 bases between the germline ends. Per the germline V gene, CDR1 is LGHNA and CDR2 is YSLEER. The CDR3 has 15 amino acids. Written as DNA, the CDR3 is TGCGCCAGCAGCGGAGGCACTTCGGGGGCCAACGTCCTGACTTTC. Translated, it gives CASSGGTSGANVLTF.

The table lists this clonotype with a few counts. V usage is TRBV7-4 and J usage is TRBJ2-1; D remains unclear. Per germline, CDR1 SGHVT and CDR2 SQSDAQ. Deletions cut 0 bases from V and 10 bases from J, with 10 bases between. There are 13 residues in the CDR3. The DNA for the CDR3 is TGTGCCAGCAGCTTAGCCTTCCGCACAGAGCAGTTCTTC. Residues: CASSLAFRTEQFF.

The V and J genes are TRBV4-1 and TRBJ2-3; no reliable D call. Germline assignment: CDR1 MGHRA and CDR2 YSYEKL. Trimming shortened V by 3 bases and J by 5 bases, and 12 bases separated the two germline ends. The CDR3 length is 14 residues. This CDR3 reads CASSQVIAGDTQYF. As DNA, the CDR3 is TGCGCCAGCAGCCAGGTAATAGCAGGAGATACGCAGTATTTT.

This clonotype has just a few counts. V is TRBV6-5 and J is TRBJ2-1; 9 bases are shared with TRBD2. The V gene end was trimmed by 2 bases and the J gene end by 2 bases; junction bases not matched to a gene: 4. This CDR3 comprises 16 residues. Germline lookup yields CDR1 MNHEY and CDR2 SVGAGI. The CDR3 bases are TGTGCCAGCAGTTACGACCGCGGGGGGGCCTACAATGAGCAGTTCTTC. Translating gives CASSYDRGGAYNEQFF.

The V and J genes are TRBV14 and TRBJ1-5; no clear D gene. Trimming shortened V by 8 bases and J by 15 bases, and 8 bases separated the two germline ends. Germline assignment: CDR1 SGHDN and CDR2 FVKESK. CDR3 size: 8 residues. Here the CDR3 reads CASVRGHF. Here the CDR3 DNA reads TGTGCCAGCGTCCGAGGGCATTTT.

This clonotype was counted a few times. The chain uses TRBV3-1 and TRBJ2-6; a possible D gene is TRBD1 (5 bases). Trimming left V 4 bases short and J 3 bases short, with 10 bases between. CDR1 is LGHDT and CDR2 is YNNKEL in the germline V gene (reference sequence). The CDR3 contains 15 residues. The CDR3 loop is CASSLRVGGANVLTF. In DNA, the CDR3 is TGTGCCAGCAGCCTCAGGGTGGGTGGGGCCAACGTCCTGACTTTC.

On this clonotype itself: A read error is possible here, since a much larger clone lies one base away. This chain connects TRBV6-1 to TRBJ2-5; D may be TRBD1 or TRBD2 (6 bases each). The germline CDR1 and CDR2 sequences are MNHNS and SASEGT. CDR3 length: 14 residues. CDR3 residues: CASSPTRGGETQNF. CDR3 sequence (DNA): TGTGCCAGCAGTCCTACCAGGGGAGGAGAGACCCAGAACTTC.

This clonotype was recorded many times. The rearrangement links TRBV12-3 or TRBV12-4 to TRBJ1-3; D uncertain. V was clipped by 2 bases and J by 0 bases, with 5 bases between them. The CDR3 length is 14 residues. The CDR3 nucleotides are TGTGCCAGCAGTTTAACAAGCTCTGGAAACACCATATATTTT. It translates to CASSLTSSGNTIYF.

This clonotype was detected ten times or more. The rearrangement joins TRBV27 to TRBJ2-7; D uncertain. In germline, CDR1 is MNHEY, CDR2 SMNVEV (reference sequence). The V end lost 3 bases, the J end lost 5 bases, and 5 bases lay between the germline ends. The CDR3 covers 11 residues. CDR3 nucleotide sequence: TGTGCCAGCAGTTTGTCCGACGAGCAGTACTTC. It specifies CASSLSDEQYF.

The chain's CDR3 is CASSLDITTGELFF. CDR3 nucleotide sequence: TGCGCCAGCAGCTTGGACATAACCACCGGGGAGCTGTTTTTT. The chain joins TRBV5-1 to TRBJ2-2; D not certain. CDR1 SGHRS and CDR2 YFSETQ come from the germline V gene. Trimming removed 0 bases from V and 4 bases from J, with 7 bases in between. The length of the CDR3 is 14 residues.

This CDR3 reads CSVDGGRSGSTDTQYF. The CDR3 DNA follows: TGCAGCGTTGATGGCGGCCGTTCCGGCAGCACAGATACGCAGTATTTT. The chain has TRBV29-1 and TRBJ2-3; D is unclear. Trimming shortened V by 3 bases and J by 0 bases, and 16 bases separated the two germline ends. Germline V lookup: CDR1 SQVTM, CDR2 ANQGSEA. The CDR3 consists of 16 residues.

This clonotype was seen many times. The V call is TRBV6-5, the J call TRBJ2-5; tentative D call: TRBD1 (5 bases). Germline loops: CDR1 MNHEY, CDR2 SVGAGI. This CDR3 is 16 amino acids long. Trimming cost V 2 bases and J 0 bases, with 13 bases left between them. This chain's CDR3 is CASSYHPTDNQETQYF. In nucleotides, the CDR3 is TGTGCCAGCAGTTACCACCCGACGGACAACCAAGAGACCCAGTACTTC.

This clonotype was detected only a few times. V is TRBV20-1 and J is TRBJ1-1; TRBD1 agrees at 7 bases. The length of the CDR3 is 13 residues. After removal of 5 bases from V and 4 bases from J, the junction contained 7 bases not matched to a gene. Per germline, CDR1 DFQATT and CDR2 SNEGSKA (reference sequence). The CDR3: CSAPNRGITEAFF. In DNA, the CDR3 is TGCAGTGCTCCCAACAGGGGAATCACTGAAGCTTTCTTT.

DNA for the CDR3: TGTGCCATCAGTGACCAGCAGGGCCCCTACAATGAGCAGTTCTTC. Translation gives CAISDQQGPYNEQFF. This sequence joins TRBV10-3 and TRBJ2-1, with D possibly being TRBD1 (5 bases). Between the trimmed V and J ends, which lost 3 bases and 2 bases, there was a span of 11 bases. Germline V gene sequence: CDR1 ENHRY, CDR2 SYGVKD. The CDR3 has 15 amino acids.

On this clonotype itself: A read error may produce the germline difference seen at one junction end. The chain employs TRBV2 and TRBJ2-5; D not certain. The V gene's germline CDR1 is SNHLY and CDR2 FYNNEI. The CDR3 contains 11 residues. In DNA, the CDR3 is TGTGCCAGCAGTGTGTTAGAGACCAAGTACTTC. Protein: CASSVLETKYF.

V is TRBV12-3 or TRBV12-4 and J is TRBJ2-7, with 7 bases that match TRBD1. The V and J ends lost 6 bases and 5 bases, in that order; junction bases with no gene match: 10. There are 14 residues in the CDR3. This chain's CDR3 is CASSRRTGLHEQYF. The CDR3 coding sequence is TGTGCCAGCAGCCGCAGGACAGGACTCCACGAGCAGTACTTC.

This clonotype was observed a few times. The V gene is TRBV4-3, the J gene TRBJ2-5; D might be TRBD1 (6 bases). This CDR3 contains 15 residues. Trimming left V 0 bases short and J 2 bases short, with 10 bases between. Germline-derived CDR1 and CDR2 are LGHNA and YSLEER. CDR3 nucleotide sequence: TGCGCCAGCAGCCAAGAGAGGACAGAGCAAGAGACCCAGTACTTC. This gives the protein CASSQERTEQETQYF.

This clonotype was seen many times. The V call is TRBV27, the J call TRBJ1-1; D might be TRBD1 (5 bases). This CDR3 is 14 amino acids long. V gave up 5 bases and J gave up 3 bases, with 13 bases separating them. Germline V lookup: CDR1 MNHEY, CDR2 SMNVEV (reference sequence). CDR3 nucleotide sequence: TGTGCCAGCAGTCCGACCGGGACGTACACTGAAGCTTTCTTT. This codes for CASSPTGTYTEAFF.

This clonotype came up a few times. J is TRBJ2-1 and V is TRBV11-1; TRBD2 matches 9 bases. V gave up 5 bases and J gave up 5 bases; unmatched junction bases: 13. Germline V gene sequence: CDR1 SGHAT, CDR2 FQDESV (reference sequence). The CDR3 sequence is 17 residues long. The CDR3 DNA reads TGTGCCAGCAGCCCAGAGGTATTAGCGGGGGCAAACAATGAGCAGTTCTTC. Residues: CASSPEVLAGANNEQFF.